This T cell receptor beta chain was recovered during a study of CD8 T cells in Susac syndrome. Overall study context: There were Susac syndrome patients who were therapy-naive at blood draw, others on corticosteroids, and others on intravenous immunoglobulin alone.

TEMRA cells were FACS-enriched, unlike CD8+ and CD4+ T cells, which were negatively isolated. The CDR3 extends over 19 amino acids. In germline, CDR1 is LGHDT, CDR2 YNNKEL (reference sequence). After removal of 2 bases from V and 2 bases from J, the junction contained 13 bases not matched to a gene. Reverse transcription used about 0.5 to 1 ug RNA and random hexamers. The amplification used immunoSEQ multiplex PCR on TCR beta CDR3; it spanned 54 Vbeta and 13 Jbeta. TCRdb fed the immunoSEQ multiplex PCR reads into MiXCR, producing one record per CDR3 protein. The sample carries about 110,000 distinct CDR3 sequences, approximately 93% recorded once.

The sequenced material came from CD8+ T cells from PBMCs. V gene TRBV3-1 combines with J gene TRBJ2-1, with 9 positions matching TRBD2. The sequence was collected from a human donor with Susac syndrome. The CDR3 DNA reads TGTGCCAGCAGCCAAATCCCCCCTAGCGGGGTCCCCGCCTACAATGAGCAGTTCTTC. Residues: CASSQIPPSGVPAYNEQFF.